This entry features one T cell receptor beta chain sequence. The antigen is undetermined. The investigators reverse transcribed all of the isolated RNA, so they sequenced expressed TCRB transcripts. Naive, central memory and regulatory T cell samples yielded around 3.5 million reads on average. TCRdb's copy holds only in-frame clones and misses some; the assay was immunoSEQ multiplex PCR. The sample lists nearly 700,000 clones, 13% occurring once. CDR3 size: 16 residues. Per germline, CDR1 KGHSY and CDR2 FQNENV. The ends lost 5 bases at V and 2 bases at J; junction bases unmatched: 10. The data are from a study of beta chain features in type 1 diabetes. Study as a whole: The study examined about 100,000,000 sorted cells across all samples.

Study findings and constraints: Sampled from patients, naive, central memory and Treg TCRB repertoires appeared more similar than those sampled from healthy donors. Among patients with Type 1 diabetes, TCRB CDR3s were moderately but significantly shorter in every one of the four CD4+ subsets. Sequencing the cDNA could make cells with high TCR expression show up more than they should.

V usage is TRBV16 and J usage is TRBJ1-2, with 8 positions matching TRBD1. The receptor comes from a man aged 18 to 29 with type 1 diabetes. Source material: naive CD4+ T cells from blood. CDR3 sequence: CASSDIRDRPNYGYTF. The CDR3 DNA follows: TGTGCCAGCAGCGATATCCGGGACAGGCCGAACTATGGCTACACCTTC. The entire variable domain, with the rest obtained from reference TRBV16 and TRBJ1-2, is as follows: GEEVAQTPKHLVRGEGQKAKLYCAPIKGHSYVFWYQQVLKNEFKFLISFQNENVFDETGMPKERFSAKCLPNSPCSLEIQATKLEDSAVYFCASSDIRDRPNYGYTFGSGTRLTVV.